This TCR beta chain was observed in a study of OX40 agonist ivuxolimab in advanced cancers. Baseline, cycle 4 day 1, and cycle 7 day 1 were the blood sampling points. Study-level points and caveats: On average, CD8+ T cells had more expanded clones than CD4+.

TCRdb's table, derived via immunoSEQ multiplex PCR, lists solely in-frame clones and lacks some. This repertoire shows tens of thousands of clones, roughly 87% found once; its top ten account for about 0.89%. A single count supports this clone. Antigen specificity is unknown. The TCR sequence derives from an adult with an advanced solid tumor such as melanoma, head and neck, liver or kidney cancer. The specimen comprised CD4+ or CD8+ T cells sorted from blood, sampled in a trial of the OX40 agonist ivuxolimab.

CDR3 coding DNA: TGCGCCAGCAGCAAACCGCCCTACGAGCAGTACTTC. As protein: CASSKPPYEQYF. V is TRBV5-1 and J is TRBJ2-7; D not resolved. Looked up from germline, CDR1 is SGHRS and CDR2 is YFSETQ. V was trimmed by 4 bases and J by 2 bases, leaving 7 bases between them. The CDR3 consists of 12 residues.